The present entry profiles one TCR beta chain with its context. Its antigen is not yet known. The record has no base qualities; no much larger clone is one base away. CD8 naive samples consisted of CD45RO-negative cells that were positively selected for CCR7, yielding a CD45RA+CCR7+ population without TemRA cells. The donors were healthy, HIV-negative adults with no recently reported acute infections or vaccinations. Every donor was a Caucasian adult residing in Nashville, Tennessee, USA. After blood collection by leukapheresis, PBMCs were isolated using Ficoll-Histopaque density gradient centrifugation and then cryopreserved in the vapor phase of liquid nitrogen. Purity and quantity of every magnetically sorted T cell population were checked by analytical flow cytometry. Genomic DNA was isolated from each sorted fraction and quantified by UV absorbance on a Nanodrop 2000c. This sample is drawn from a study of shared clonotypes between healthy human individuals (TCRdb year 2020). About the study as a whole: The cohort comprised two women and a few men aged 18 to 49 years. Each donor's leukapheresis produced roughly between about 0.8 and 8.9 billion PBMCs. Different laboratories and diverse techniques were used to prepare libraries and sequence TCR repertoires, to increase sequencing depth and limit assay-specific biases. Per donor, three plates each were used for CD4 naive and CD4 memory, two for CD8 naive, and one for CD8 memory. To estimate repertoire size and how much clonotype sharing occurs between individuals, the study deeply sequenced the blood TCR repertoires of five healthy adults.

Using the deep immunoSEQ assay, multiplex PCR amplified TCR CDR3 regions from genomic DNA. For each cell subset, the extracted genomic DNA was distributed evenly across all wells of several immunoSEQ 96-well plates, and each plate served as one replicate. For sorted subsets, around 200 ng genomic DNA, equal to tens of thousands of T cell genomes, was loaded into each replicate PCR. The purified libraries were quantified using a Qubit 3.0 fluorometer, sized with a Bioanalyzer 2100, and then quantified again using the KAPA Library Quantification kit. A separate single-read 150-cycle Illumina NextSeq 550 flow cell was used to sequence each immunoSEQ 96-well plate. Regarding the original processing steps: Because the immunoSEQ output held only junctional sequences and lacked quality scores, the filtering could not match the filtering applied to full-length reads. Sequences were annotated with PyIR, a Python wrapper for IgBLAST v1.9, and V/J genes and CDR3 were assigned using IMGT germline references. Any read was removed if the V/J assignment was weak (E-value above 1e-6), the CDR3 was missing, or the read contained stop codons, out-of-frame junctions, or ambiguous translated residues. V3J clonotypes were defined by identical inferred V gene, J gene, and CDR3 amino acid sequence. Percentage overlap between repertoires was computed as shared unique clonotypes divided by the size of the smaller repertoire. Repertoire richness was assessed with RTK rarefaction, the Chao1 estimator, and Recon v2.1 estimates of unobserved clonotypes. Generation probabilities were computed with OLGA for all TCRbeta clonotypes obtained by the gDNA method from several donors. As stored in TCRdb, this immuneACCESS dataset retains in-frame rearrangements with V and J assigned. A fraction of the clones does not appear; measured against another copy, unresolved V genes explain less than half of the discrepancy, and the remainder lacks a known reason. D and trimming come from the DNA, and the V and J calls and clone size come from that table. Across this sample there are about 2 million clones, with 85% to 95% seen only once. 0.95% to 1.5% of the sample comes from the top ten.

Broader findings and caveats from the paper: Sampling was restricted to blood, and TCR repertoires in tissues likely differ from the TCR repertoires found in blood. Pairwise subsampling led to the expectation that sequencing depth would affect the degree of clonotype sharing among donors. Rarefaction of sorted-subset datasets indicated incomplete sequencing despite the large sequencing depth. Larger estimated clonotype richness was generally found for naive subsets than for memory subsets. Sharing across a few donors was observed for around 5% of naive CD4, over 3% of naive CD8, roughly 2.3% of memory CD4, and around 0.4% of memory CD8 clonotypes. Because the study included only a small number of donors, the genetic and exposure-history diversity represented was limited. Compared with non-shared clonotypes, the clonotypes found in all four sorted-subset donors had higher generation probabilities.

The material sequenced was naive CD8+ T cells sorted from blood. The sample's cell subset or site label is to be understood as: CD45RA+CCR7+. The source of this sequence is a man between 18 and 29 years old in good health.

Here the CDR3 is given as CASSEYGVGINNQPQHF. The sequence in DNA is TGTGCCAGCAGTGAATACGGAGTCGGGATAAACAATCAGCCCCAGCATTTT. The chain was built from TRBV6-1 and TRBJ1-5, with an unclear D gene assignment. V gives up 2 bases and J gives up 3 bases, and the segment between their germline ends measures 17 bases. Reading from cysteine to phenylalanine, the CDR3 counts 17 amino acids. Of all the DNA, just the CDR3 is kept, 51 bases in frame from base 1. For CDR1 and CDR2, the germline V gene lists MNHNS and SASEGT.